The 18 T cell receptor beta chains below come from one sample, sequenced in a study of memory CD4+ T cells and cytomegalovirus serostatus. Single viable CD3+CD4+CD8-CD45RO+ cells were sorted as the memory CD4+ T cells. The assay was immunoSEQ multiplex PCR, and TCRdb's table has in-frame clones only and misses some. The repertoire has around 57,000 clones, 80% of them found once; the top ten carry 0.53%. Sequenced input: memory CD4+ T cells from blood. The receptors derive from an adult in good health and CMV-seronegative. Some clones in this sample may be carry-over from other donors' samples.

The chain is built from TRBV6-6 and TRBJ2-7, with 9 bases fitting TRBD1. There are 14 residues in the CDR3. CDR1 and CDR2 from the germline V gene are MNHNY and SVGAGI (reference sequence). The J segment lost 4 bases and the V segment lost 1 base, leaving 2 bases of the junction unmatched. The CDR3 is CASSYYRGQYEQYF. For the CDR3, the DNA is TGTGCCAGCAGTTACTACAGGGGGCAGTACGAGCAGTACTTC.

The chain couples TRBV5-5 to TRBJ2-7; D may be TRBD1 (6 bases). The CDR3 loop spans 13 amino acids. Trimming shortened V by 7 bases and J by 2 bases, and 13 bases separated the two germline ends. Germline lookup yields CDR1 SGHKS and CDR2 YYEKEE (reference sequence). The CDR3 DNA follows: TGTGCCAGCCAGACAGGCTCTACCTACGAGCAGTACTTC. Protein sequence: CASQTGSTYEQYF.

The chain couples TRBV4-3 to TRBJ1-2; possible D gene TRBD1, 5 bases. V lost 3 bases and J 6 bases, leaving 14 bases between the germline ends. This CDR3 is 14 amino acids long. Germline V lookup: CDR1 LGHNA, CDR2 YSLEER. CDR3 sequence: CASSHIDSSNGYTF. The CDR3 nucleotides are TGCGCCAGCAGCCACATCGACAGCAGCAATGGCTACACCTTC.

This clone was seen only once. The V and J genes are TRBV9 and TRBJ1-2; weak D call: TRBD1 (5 bases). Trimming removed 0 bases at V and 7 bases at J, with 10 bases between. Germline V gives CDR1 SGDLS, CDR2 YYNGEE. This CDR3 has 13 amino acids. The CDR3 region has the DNA TGTGCCAGCAGCGTAGAATTAAGGGGTGGCTACACCTTC. Amino acid sequence: CASSVELRGGYTF. Together with reference TRBV9 and TRBJ1-2, the CDR3 gives the full variable domain: DSGVTQTPKHLITATGQRVTLRCSPRSGDLSVYWYQQSLDQGLQFLIQYYNGEERAKGNILERFSAQQFPDLHSELNLSSLELGDSALYFCASSVELRGGYTFGSGTRLTVV.

This clone appeared a few times. The chain recombines TRBV14 with TRBJ1-3; D may be TRBD1 (6 bases). The V end lost 5 bases, the J end lost 5 bases, and 13 bases lay between the germline ends. Germline V gene sequence: CDR1 SGHDN, CDR2 FVKESK. The CDR3 is 14 amino acids. CDR3: CASSKTGARNTIYF. DNA of the CDR3: TGTGCCAGCAGCAAGACAGGAGCCCGAAACACCATATATTTT.

This sequence joins TRBV6-5 and TRBJ1-2, with 7 bases identical to TRBD1. The ends lost 7 bases at V and 7 bases at J; junction bases unmatched: 9. The V gene's germline CDR1 is MNHEY and CDR2 SVGAGI. The length of the CDR3 is 13 residues. In DNA, the CDR3 is TGTGCCAGCACTATCAGGGGGAAAGGTGGCTACACCTTC. This translates into CASTIRGKGGYTF.

The chain is built from TRBV5-1 and TRBJ2-5; 11 bases are a match to TRBD2. CDR1 and CDR2 from the germline V gene are SGHRS and YFSETQ. The CDR3 is 18 residues long. After removal of 0 bases from V and 1 base from J, the junction contained 8 bases not matched to a gene. CDR3 protein: CASSLGSPSGRPQETQYF. The CDR3 DNA reads as TGCGCCAGCAGCTTGGGGTCTCCTAGCGGGAGGCCCCAAGAGACCCAGTACTTC.

The chain has TRBV6-5 and TRBJ1-1; D perhaps matches TRBD1 (6 bases). The germline V gene encodes CDR1 MNHEY and CDR2 SVGAGI. This CDR3 comprises 16 residues. The V gene lost 2 bases and the J gene lost 1 base, with 14 bases spanning the gap. The CDR3 loop is CASSYGPDRPNTEAFF. The CDR3 nucleotides read TGTGCCAGCAGTTACGGTCCCGACAGGCCGAACACTGAAGCTTTCTTT.

The chain couples TRBV5-1 to TRBJ2-7; TRBD1 aligns across 9 bases. After removal of 2 bases from V and 3 bases from J, the junction contained 6 bases not matched to a gene. The CDR3 is made up of 15 amino acids. CDR1 and CDR2 from the germline V gene are SGHRS and YFSETQ. The CDR3 spells CASSLQGAIGYEQYF. The CDR3 bases are TGCGCCAGCAGCTTACAGGGGGCGATTGGCTACGAGCAGTACTTC.

There are a few counts of this clone. V is TRBV10-3 and J is TRBJ2-7; TRBD2 might be the D (7 bases). V lost 0 bases to trimming and J lost 0 bases, with 15 bases between them. Germline lookup yields CDR1 ENHRY and CDR2 SYGVKD. There are 17 residues in the CDR3. The CDR3 sequence is CAISESGGGFSSYEQYF. The DNA for the CDR3 is TGTGCCATCAGTGAGTCAGGGGGAGGGTTTAGCTCCTACGAGCAGTACTTC.

The chain links TRBV5-1 to TRBJ2-3, with TRBD1 matching over 8 bases. The CDR3 extends over 14 amino acids. Germline V lookup: CDR1 SGHRS, CDR2 YFSETQ. The trim removed 6 bases at V and 3 bases at J, leaving 6 bases unmatched. DNA of the CDR3: TGCGCCAGCAAATGGCAGGGGGCAACAGATACGCAGTATTTT. It codes for CASKWQGATDTQYF.

This clone came up a few times. The chain couples TRBV4-3 to TRBJ1-2, with no clear D. The germline V gene has CDR1 LGHNA and CDR2 YSLEER. The ends were cut back, 1 base at V and 8 bases at J, with 11 bases in the middle. This CDR3 is built from 13 residues. CDR3 region: CASSQVIYSGYTF. CDR3 coding DNA: TGCGCCAGCAGCCAAGTAATCTATTCCGGCTACACCTTC.

The genes are TRBV15 and TRBJ2-6, with D perhaps matching TRBD2 (5 bases). This CDR3 contains 18 residues. V lost 0 bases, J lost 0 bases, and 12 bases lay in between. Germline V gives CDR1 LNHNV, CDR2 YYDKDF (reference sequence). The chain's CDR3 is CATSREASFSSGANVLTF. CDR3 nucleotides: TGTGCCACCAGCAGAGAAGCTAGCTTCTCCTCTGGGGCCAACGTCCTGACTTTC.

The chain joins TRBV5-4 to TRBJ2-3; 12 bases map to TRBD2. CDR3 length: 17 amino acids. J gave up 4 bases and V 0 bases, and 6 bases lay outside the gene matches. Germline loops: CDR1 SGHNT, CDR2 YYREEE (reference sequence). The CDR3 DNA follows: TGTGCCAGCAGCTTGGGTGGGGCTAGCGGGGGGGCAGATACGCAGTATTTT. It translates to CASSLGGASGGADTQYF. The full variable domain, its missing parts supplied by reference TRBV5-4 and TRBJ2-3, is ETGVTQSPTHLIKTRGQQVTLRCSSQSGHNTVSWYQQALGQGPQFIFQYYREEENGRGNFPPRFSGLQFPNYSSELNVNALELDDSALYLCASSLGGASGGADTQYFGPGTRLTVL.

This clone has a handful of counts. The chain employs TRBV27 and TRBJ1-1; 9 positions agree with TRBD1. V gave up 6 bases and J gave up 3 bases; unmatched junction bases: 5. Germline CDR1 reads MNHEY; CDR2 reads SMNVEV (reference sequence). The CDR3 extends over 14 amino acids. The CDR3, as DNA: TGTGCCAGCAGACGGTACAGGGGGCACACTGAAGCTTTCTTT. Translation: CASRRYRGHTEAFF.

V and J are TRBV2 and TRBJ1-1, with TRBD1 matching 9 bases. The germline CDR1 and CDR2 sequences are SNHLY and FYNNEI. With 5 bases clipped from V and 5 bases from J, the junction kept 6 bases outside the gene matches. This CDR3 has 14 residues. CDR3 sequence reads: CASSPGTGWTEAFF. The CDR3 DNA sequence: TGTGCCAGCAGTCCAGGGACAGGGTGGACTGAAGCTTTCTTT.

The rearrangement joins TRBV7-2 to TRBJ1-1; D is possibly TRBD1 (6 bases). The CDR3 loop spans 12 amino acids. V was clipped by 1 base and J by 13 bases, with 13 bases between them. Germline V gene lookup returns CDR1 SGHTA and CDR2 FQGNSA. The CDR3 coding sequence is TGTGCCAGCAGCTTAGGGACAGAGTGGGTTTTCTTT. Encoded protein: CASSLGTEWVFF.

This rearrangement joins TRBV7-8 to TRBJ2-2; 15 nucleotides line up with TRBD2. Germline V gene data show CDR1 as SGHVS and CDR2 as FQNEAQ. V lost 6 bases to trimming and J lost 7 bases; unmatched junction nucleotides: 3. CDR3 length equals 15 residues. In DNA form, the CDR3 reads TGTGCCAGCAGTGGGACTAGCGGGGGGTACGGGGAGCTGTTTTTT. It specifies CASSGTSGGYGELFF.